What follows describes a single T cell receptor (beta chain). Its antigen remains unidentified. These data come from a study of shared clonotypes between healthy human individuals. Study-level points and caveats: Naive subsets generally had larger estimated richness than memory subsets. The study found lower generation probabilities in non-shared clonotypes than in those shared by all four donors. Four donors held about 5% of naive CD4 clonotypes in common.

The data were produced by immunoSEQ multiplex PCR, yet TCRdb's version contains in-frame clones alone and is incomplete. The table has almost 700,000 clones, about 91% seen once; the top ten hold approximately 25%. Naivety among CD8 cells was defined by CD45RO negativity and positive CCR7 selection, thereby excluding terminally differentiated effector memory CD45RA+ cells. Sequenced material: naive CD8+ T cells sorted from blood. The sequence was collected from a man aged 25 to 45 in good health.

CDR3 region: CASSFLGTAGELFF. CDR3 nucleotide sequence: TGTGCCAGCAGCTTTTTGGGGACAGCCGGGGAGCTGTTTTTT. This rearrangement joins TRBV7-9 to TRBJ2-2; 7 bases align to TRBD1. The CDR3 runs to 14 residues. CDR1 and CDR2 from the germline V gene are SEHNR and FQNEAQ (reference sequence). The J segment lost 6 bases and the V segment lost 3 bases, leaving 4 bases of the junction unmatched.